This T cell receptor beta chain was profiled in a study of regulatory T cells in long-lasting Graves disease. Study observations and caveats: Whereas around 970 public clonotypes were shared by new patients, persistent patients shared more, at under 3,000. Segments TRBV28, TRBJ1-2 and TRBJ2-5 showed preferential usage in persistent disease.

Per the germline V gene, CDR1 is LGHNA and CDR2 is YNFKEQ. The CDR3 sequence is 14 residues long. V lost 4 bases, J lost 3 bases, and 5 bases stayed unmatched. In this sample, this clonotype turned up many times. Its target is not known. The time point is: newly diagnosed GD, antithyroid drugs for less than 3 months. The TCR library was made from RNA extracted from PBMCs. Libraries of TCR beta came from iRepertoire HTBI primers plus Arm-PCR of CDR3 regions. In TCRdb, the multiplex PCR reads were re-called with MiXCR into one record per CDR3 protein. Seen here are 350,000 to 500,000 distinct CDR3 sequences, 16% observed once, and the top ten hold about 10%. In addition, the sample was reused for a study of T cells in Graves' hyperthyroidism and ophthalmopathy. That paper states: Most expanded thyroid clonotypes above 0.001 also appeared in blood.

V usage is TRBV4-2 and J usage is TRBJ2-7; TRBD1 matches at 8 bases. This clonotype originated in a woman aged 25 to 39 with Graves disease. Sequencing was performed on peripheral blood mononuclear cells (PBMCs), taken at new diagnosis, from a patient treated with antithyroid drugs. CDR3 protein: CASSLQGENYEQYF. In nucleotides, the CDR3 is TGTGCCAGCAGCCTACAGGGGGAGAACTACGAGCAGTACTTC.